Detailed here is one TCR beta chain. What it recognizes is unknown. Other DNA sequences in this specimen translate into the identical CDR3. The sample originates from a study of shared clonotypes between healthy human individuals. Study findings and constraints: Generation probabilities of non-shared clonotypes were lower (relative to those shared by all four donors).

The CDR3 is 13 residues long. Germline V gene lookup returns CDR1 MDHEN and CDR2 SYDVKM. Trimming took off 2 bases at V and 4 bases at J, with 8 bases between the two ends. TCRdb's table, derived via immunoSEQ multiplex PCR, lists solely in-frame clones and lacks some. The sample records roughly 2.2 million clones, 80% to 95% being singletons. This TCR was sampled from a man aged 18 to 30 in good health. Some clones in this sample may be carry-over from other donors' samples. The chain links TRBV28 to TRBJ1-2; TRBD1 is a possible D gene (5 bases). Sequences were obtained from naive CD4+ T cells from PBMCs. The subset: CD45RA+ positively selected. CDR3 coding DNA: TGTGCCAGCAGTTTACAGGGTGGCTATGGCTACACCTTC. It yields the protein CASSLQGGYGYTF.